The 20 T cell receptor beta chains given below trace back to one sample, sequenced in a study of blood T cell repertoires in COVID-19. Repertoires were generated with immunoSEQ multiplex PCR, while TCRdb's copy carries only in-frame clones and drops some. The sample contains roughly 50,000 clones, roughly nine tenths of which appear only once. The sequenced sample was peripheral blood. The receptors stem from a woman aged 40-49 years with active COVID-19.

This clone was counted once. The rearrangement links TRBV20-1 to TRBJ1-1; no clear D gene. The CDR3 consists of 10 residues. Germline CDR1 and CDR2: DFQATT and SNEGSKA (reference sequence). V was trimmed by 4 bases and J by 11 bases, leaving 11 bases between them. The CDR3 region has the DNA TGCAGTGCTACTCAGATAACGGCTTTCTTT. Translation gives CSATQITAFF.

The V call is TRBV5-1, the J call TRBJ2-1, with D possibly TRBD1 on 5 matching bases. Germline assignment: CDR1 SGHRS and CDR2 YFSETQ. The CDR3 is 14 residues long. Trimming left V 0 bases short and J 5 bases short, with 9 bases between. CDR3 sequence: CASSLGQMNNEQFF. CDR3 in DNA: TGCGCCAGCAGCTTGGGACAGATGAACAATGAGCAGTTCTTC.

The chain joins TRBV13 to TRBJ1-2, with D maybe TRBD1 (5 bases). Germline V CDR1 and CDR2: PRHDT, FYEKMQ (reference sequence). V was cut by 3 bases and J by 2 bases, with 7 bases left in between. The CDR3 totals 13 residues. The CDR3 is CASSFDRNYGYTF. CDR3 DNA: TGTGCCAGCAGCTTCGACAGAAACTATGGCTACACCTTC.

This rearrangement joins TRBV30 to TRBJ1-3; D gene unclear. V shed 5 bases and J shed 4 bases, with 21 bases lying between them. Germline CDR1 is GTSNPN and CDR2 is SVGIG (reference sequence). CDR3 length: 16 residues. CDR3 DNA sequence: TGTGCCTGGGGCCAACCACCCCCCGCGAGGGGAAACACCATATATTTT. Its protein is CAWGQPPPARGNTIYF.

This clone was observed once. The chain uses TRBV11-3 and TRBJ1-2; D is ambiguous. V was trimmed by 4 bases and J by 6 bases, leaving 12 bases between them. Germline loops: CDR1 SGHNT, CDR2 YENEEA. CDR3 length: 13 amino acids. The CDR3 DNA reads TGTGCCAGCAGCTCCCCGGGAGCAGATGGCTACACCTTC. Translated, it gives CASSSPGADGYTF.

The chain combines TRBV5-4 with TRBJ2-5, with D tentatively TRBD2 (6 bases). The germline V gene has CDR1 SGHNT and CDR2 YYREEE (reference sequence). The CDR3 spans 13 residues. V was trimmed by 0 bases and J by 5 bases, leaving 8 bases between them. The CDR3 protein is CASSLGGAETQYF. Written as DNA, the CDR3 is TGTGCCAGCAGCTTGGGCGGGGCGGAGACCCAGTACTTC.

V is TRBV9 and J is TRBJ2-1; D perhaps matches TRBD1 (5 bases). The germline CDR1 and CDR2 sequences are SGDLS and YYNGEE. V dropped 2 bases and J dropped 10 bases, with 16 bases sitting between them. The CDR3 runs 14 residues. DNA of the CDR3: TGTGCCAGCAGCGTCTCTAAGATTGGACAAGAGCAGTTCTTC. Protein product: CASSVSKIGQEQFF.

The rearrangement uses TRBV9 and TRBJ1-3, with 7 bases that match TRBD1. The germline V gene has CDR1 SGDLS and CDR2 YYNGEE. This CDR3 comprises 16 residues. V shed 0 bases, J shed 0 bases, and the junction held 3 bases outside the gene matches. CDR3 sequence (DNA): TGTGCCAGCAGCGTAGGGACAGGCTACTCTGGAAACACCATATATTTT. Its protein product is CASSVGTGYSGNTIYF.

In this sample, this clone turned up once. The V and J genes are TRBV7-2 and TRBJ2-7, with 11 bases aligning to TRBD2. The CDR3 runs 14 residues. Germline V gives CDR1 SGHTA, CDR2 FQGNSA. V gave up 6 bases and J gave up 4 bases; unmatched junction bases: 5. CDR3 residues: CASRVAGGRYEQYF. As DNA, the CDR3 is TGTGCCAGCAGGGTAGCGGGGGGGCGGTACGAGCAGTACTTC.

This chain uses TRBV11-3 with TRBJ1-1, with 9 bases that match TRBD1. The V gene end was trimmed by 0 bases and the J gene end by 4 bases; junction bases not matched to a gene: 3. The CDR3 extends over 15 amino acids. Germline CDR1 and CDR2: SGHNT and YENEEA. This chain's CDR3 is CASSLDGQGFTEAFF. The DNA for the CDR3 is TGTGCCAGCAGCTTAGACGGACAGGGGTTCACTGAAGCTTTCTTT.

The CDR3 DNA sequence: TGTGCCAGCAGCCCCAGACAGGGGGCGATGGAGCAGTTCTTC. This sequence encodes CASSPRQGAMEQFF. The V and J genes are TRBV7-2 and TRBJ2-1, with TRBD1 matching 10 bases. Losses at the gene ends were 5 bases for V and 10 bases for J; bases not matched to a gene: 8. Germline V gene data show CDR1 as SGHTA and CDR2 as FQGNSA. The CDR3 has 14 residues.

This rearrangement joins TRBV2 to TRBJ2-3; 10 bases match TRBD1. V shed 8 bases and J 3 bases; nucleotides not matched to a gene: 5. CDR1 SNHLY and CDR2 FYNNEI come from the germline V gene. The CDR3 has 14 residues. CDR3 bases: TGTGCCAGCTACAGGGACAGGGGAACAGATACGCAGTATTTT. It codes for CASYRDRGTDTQYF.

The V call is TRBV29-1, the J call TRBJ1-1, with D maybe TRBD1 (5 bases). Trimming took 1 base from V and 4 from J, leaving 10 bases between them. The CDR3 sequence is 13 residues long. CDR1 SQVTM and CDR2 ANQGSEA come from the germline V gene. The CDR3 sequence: CSVEAGFSTEAFF. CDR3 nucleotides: TGCAGCGTTGAAGCAGGGTTCAGCACTGAAGCTTTCTTT.

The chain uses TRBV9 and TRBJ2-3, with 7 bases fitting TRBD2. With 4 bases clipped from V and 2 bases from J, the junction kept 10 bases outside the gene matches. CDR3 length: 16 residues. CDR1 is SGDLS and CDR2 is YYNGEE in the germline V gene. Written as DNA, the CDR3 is TGTGCCAGCAGCTTAGCGTCGAGCGGGGCCACAGATACGCAGTATTTT. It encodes CASSLASSGATDTQYF. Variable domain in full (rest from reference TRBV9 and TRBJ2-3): DSGVTQTPKHLITATGQRVTLRCSPRSGDLSVYWYQQSLDQGLQFLIQYYNGEERAKGNILERFSAQQFPDLHSELNLSSLELGDSALYFCASSLASSGATDTQYFGPGTRLTVL.

CDR3 protein: CASSFRGNGAEAFF. CDR3 in DNA: TGTGCCAGCAGCTTCAGGGGGAATGGCGCTGAAGCTTTCTTT. The genes are TRBV5-5 and TRBJ1-1; 7 bases line up with TRBD1. Germline CDR1 reads SGHKS; CDR2 reads YYEKEE (reference sequence). Germline trimming cut 2 bases from V and 6 bases from J; bases unmatched to any gene: 7. The CDR3 runs 14 residues.

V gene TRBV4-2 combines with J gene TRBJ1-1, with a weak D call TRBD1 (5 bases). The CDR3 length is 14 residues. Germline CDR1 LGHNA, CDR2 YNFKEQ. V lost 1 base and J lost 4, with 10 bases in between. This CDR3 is CASSQGQLGTEAFF. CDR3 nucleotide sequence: TGTGCCAGCAGCCAAGGACAGTTAGGCACTGAAGCTTTCTTT.

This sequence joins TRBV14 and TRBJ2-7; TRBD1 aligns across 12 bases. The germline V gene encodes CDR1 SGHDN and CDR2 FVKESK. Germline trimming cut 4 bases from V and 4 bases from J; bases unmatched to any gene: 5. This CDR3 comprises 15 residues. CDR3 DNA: TGTGCCAGCAGCCCTTTGGGACAGGGGGCTTACGAGCAGTACTTC. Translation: CASSPLGQGAYEQYF. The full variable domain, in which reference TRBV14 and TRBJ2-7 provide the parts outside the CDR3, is EAGVTQFPSHSVIEKGQTVTLRCDPISGHDNLYWYRRVMGKEIKFLLHFVKESKQDESGMPNNRFLAERTGGTYSTLKVQPAELEDSGVYFCASSPLGQGAYEQYFGPGTRLTVT.

The CDR3: CASRRGWTEAFF. CDR3 nucleotide sequence: TGTGCAAGTCGCCGCGGCTGGACTGAAGCTTTCTTT. The V gene is TRBV12-2, the J gene TRBJ1-1. TRBV12-2 is given as a pseudogene. This CDR3 region has 12 residues.

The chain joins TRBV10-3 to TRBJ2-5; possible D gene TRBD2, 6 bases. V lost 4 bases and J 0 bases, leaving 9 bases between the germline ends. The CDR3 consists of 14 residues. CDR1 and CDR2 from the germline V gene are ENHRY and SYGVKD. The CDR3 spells CAISGGDYQETQYF. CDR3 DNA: TGTGCCATCAGTGGGGGGGACTACCAAGAGACCCAGTACTTC.

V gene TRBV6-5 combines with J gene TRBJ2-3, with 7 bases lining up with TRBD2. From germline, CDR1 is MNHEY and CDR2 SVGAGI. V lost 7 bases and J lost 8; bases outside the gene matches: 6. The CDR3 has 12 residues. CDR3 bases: TGTGCCAGCACGGGGGGTGGCGGTACGCAGTATTTT. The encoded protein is CASTGGGGTQYF.